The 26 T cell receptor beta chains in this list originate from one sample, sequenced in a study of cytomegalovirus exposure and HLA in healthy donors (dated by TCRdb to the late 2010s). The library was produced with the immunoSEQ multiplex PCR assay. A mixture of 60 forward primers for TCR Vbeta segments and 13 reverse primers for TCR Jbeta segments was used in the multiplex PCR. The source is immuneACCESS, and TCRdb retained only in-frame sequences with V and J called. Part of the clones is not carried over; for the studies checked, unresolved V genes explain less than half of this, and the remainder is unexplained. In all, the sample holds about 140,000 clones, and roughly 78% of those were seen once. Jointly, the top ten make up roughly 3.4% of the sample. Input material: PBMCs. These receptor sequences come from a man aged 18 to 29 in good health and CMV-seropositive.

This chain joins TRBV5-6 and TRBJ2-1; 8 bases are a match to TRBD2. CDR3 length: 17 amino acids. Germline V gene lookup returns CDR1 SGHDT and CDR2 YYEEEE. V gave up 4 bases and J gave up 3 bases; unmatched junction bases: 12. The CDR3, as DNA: TGTGCCAGCAGCCCCGCTGGGGTAGCGGGATTCTACAATGAGCAGTTCTTC. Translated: CASSPAGVAGFYNEQFF.

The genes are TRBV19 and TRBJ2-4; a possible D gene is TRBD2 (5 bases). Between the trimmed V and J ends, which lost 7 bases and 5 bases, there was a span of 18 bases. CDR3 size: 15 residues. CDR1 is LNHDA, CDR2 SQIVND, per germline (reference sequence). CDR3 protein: CASTSWAGQENIQYF. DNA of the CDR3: TGTGCCAGTACCTCATGGGCGGGCCAAGAAAACATTCAGTACTTC. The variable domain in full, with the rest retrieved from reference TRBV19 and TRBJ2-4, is DGGITQSPKYLFRKEGQNVTLSCEQNLNHDAMYWYRQDPGQGLRLIYYSQIVNDFQKGDIAEGYSVSREKKESFPLTVTSAQKNPTAFYLCASTSWAGQENIQYFGAGTRLSVL.

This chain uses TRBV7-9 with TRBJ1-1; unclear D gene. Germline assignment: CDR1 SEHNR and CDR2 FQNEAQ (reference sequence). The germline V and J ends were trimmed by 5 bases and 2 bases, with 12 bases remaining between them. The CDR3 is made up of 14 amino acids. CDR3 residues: CASSLNRENTEAFF. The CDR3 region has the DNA TGTGCCAGCAGCCTTAACAGAGAAAACACTGAAGCTTTCTTT.

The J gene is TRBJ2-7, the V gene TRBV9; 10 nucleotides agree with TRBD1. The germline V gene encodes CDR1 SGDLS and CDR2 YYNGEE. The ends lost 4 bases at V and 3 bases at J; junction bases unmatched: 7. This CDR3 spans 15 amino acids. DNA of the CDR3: TGTGCCAGCAGCCTCCCCGGGACAGGGGACTACGAGCAGTACTTC. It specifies CASSLPGTGDYEQYF.

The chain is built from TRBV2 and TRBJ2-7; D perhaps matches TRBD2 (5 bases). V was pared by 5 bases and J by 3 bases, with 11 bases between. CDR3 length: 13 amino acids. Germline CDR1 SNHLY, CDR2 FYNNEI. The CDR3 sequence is CASSWLALYEQYF. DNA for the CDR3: TGTGCCAGCAGTTGGCTAGCCCTCTACGAGCAGTACTTC.

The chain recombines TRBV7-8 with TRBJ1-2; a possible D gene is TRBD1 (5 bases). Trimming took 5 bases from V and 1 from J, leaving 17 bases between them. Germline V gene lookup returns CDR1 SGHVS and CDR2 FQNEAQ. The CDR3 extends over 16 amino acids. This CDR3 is CASSPTRTGGNYGYTF. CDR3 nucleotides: TGTGCCAGCAGCCCAACGAGGACGGGGGGTAACTATGGCTACACCTTC.

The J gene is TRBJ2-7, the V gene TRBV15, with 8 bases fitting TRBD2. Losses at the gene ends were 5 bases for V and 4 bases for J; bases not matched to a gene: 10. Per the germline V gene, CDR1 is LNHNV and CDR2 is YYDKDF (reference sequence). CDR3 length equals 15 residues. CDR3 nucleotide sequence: TGTGCCACCAGCCAGTTAGGGACTAGGGGGTACGAGCAGTACTTC. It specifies CATSQLGTRGYEQYF. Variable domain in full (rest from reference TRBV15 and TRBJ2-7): DAMVIQNPRYQVTQFGKPVTLSCSQTLNHNVMYWYQQKSSQAPKLLFHYYDKDFNNEADTPDNFQSRRPNTSFCFLDIRSPGLGDTAMYLCATSQLGTRGYEQYFGPGTRLTVT.

Here the CDR3 reads CASDRDRGTDTQYF. The CDR3 region has the DNA TGTGCCTCAGACCGGGACAGGGGTACAGATACGCAGTATTTT. The V and J genes are TRBV30 and TRBJ2-3, with TRBD1 matching over 10 bases. V dropped 7 bases and J dropped 3; count of bases not matched to a gene: 7. There are 14 residues in the CDR3. Germline CDR1 and CDR2: GTSNPN and SVGIG (reference sequence).

The CDR3 sequence: CASRRPGQRTGELFF. As DNA, the CDR3 is TGTGCCAGCAGACGACCGGGACAGCGGACCGGGGAGCTGTTTTTT. The chain carries TRBV6-5 and TRBJ2-2; 7 bases line up with TRBD1. Germline lookup yields CDR1 MNHEY and CDR2 SVGAGI. Unmatched junction bases numbered 9, after V lost 6 bases and J lost 5 bases. The CDR3 covers 15 residues.

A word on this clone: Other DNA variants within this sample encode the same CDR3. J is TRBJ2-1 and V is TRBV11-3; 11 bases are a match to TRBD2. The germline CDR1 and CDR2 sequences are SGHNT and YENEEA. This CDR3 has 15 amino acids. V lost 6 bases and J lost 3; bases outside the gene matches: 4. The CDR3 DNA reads TGTGCCAGCAGTTCGGGACTAGCGGACTACAATGAGCAGTTCTTC. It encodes CASSSGLADYNEQFF.

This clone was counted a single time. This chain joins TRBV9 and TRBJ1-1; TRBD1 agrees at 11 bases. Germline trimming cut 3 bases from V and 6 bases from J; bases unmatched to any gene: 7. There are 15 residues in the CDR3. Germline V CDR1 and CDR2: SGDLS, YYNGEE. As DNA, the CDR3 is TGTGCCAGCAGCGAACAACCGGGACAGGGGGCTGAAGCTTTCTTT. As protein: CASSEQPGQGAEAFF.

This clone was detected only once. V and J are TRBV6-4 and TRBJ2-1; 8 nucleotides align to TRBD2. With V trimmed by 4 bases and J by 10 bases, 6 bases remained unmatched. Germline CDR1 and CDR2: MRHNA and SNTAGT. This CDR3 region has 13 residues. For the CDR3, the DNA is TGTGCCAGCAGTGTAGTAGCGGGGAGGGAGCAGTTCTTC. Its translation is CASSVVAGREQFF.

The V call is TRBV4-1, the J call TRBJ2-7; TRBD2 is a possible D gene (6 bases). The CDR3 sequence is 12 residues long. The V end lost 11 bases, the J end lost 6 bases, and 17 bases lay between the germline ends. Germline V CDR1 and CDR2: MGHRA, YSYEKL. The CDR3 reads CASGTLGLEQYF. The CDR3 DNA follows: TGCGCCTCCGGGACTCTCGGACTCGAGCAGTACTTC.

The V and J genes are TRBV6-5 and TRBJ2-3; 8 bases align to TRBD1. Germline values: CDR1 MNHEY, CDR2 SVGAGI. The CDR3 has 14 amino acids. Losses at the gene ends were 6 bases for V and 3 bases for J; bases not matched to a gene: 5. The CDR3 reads CASRPDRGTDTQYF. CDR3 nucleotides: TGTGCCAGCAGGCCCGACAGGGGAACAGATACGCAGTATTTT.

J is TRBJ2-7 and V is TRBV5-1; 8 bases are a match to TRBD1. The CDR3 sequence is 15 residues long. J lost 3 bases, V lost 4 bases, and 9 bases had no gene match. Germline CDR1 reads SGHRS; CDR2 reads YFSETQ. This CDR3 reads CASSPPGQELYEQYF. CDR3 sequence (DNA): TGCGCCAGCAGCCCTCCGGGACAGGAGCTCTACGAGCAGTACTTC.

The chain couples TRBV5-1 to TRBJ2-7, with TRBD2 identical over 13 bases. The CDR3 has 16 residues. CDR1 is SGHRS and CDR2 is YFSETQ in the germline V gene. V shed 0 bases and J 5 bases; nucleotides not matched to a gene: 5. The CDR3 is CASSLAGLAGVDEQYF. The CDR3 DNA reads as TGCGCCAGCAGCTTGGCCGGACTAGCGGGAGTCGACGAGCAGTACTTC.

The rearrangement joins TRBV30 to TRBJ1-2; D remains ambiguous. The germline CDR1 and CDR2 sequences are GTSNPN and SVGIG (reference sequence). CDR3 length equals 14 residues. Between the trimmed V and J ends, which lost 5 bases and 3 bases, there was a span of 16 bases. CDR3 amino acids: CAWVVLKPDYGYTF. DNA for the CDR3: TGTGCCTGGGTAGTACTCAAGCCCGACTATGGCTACACCTTC.

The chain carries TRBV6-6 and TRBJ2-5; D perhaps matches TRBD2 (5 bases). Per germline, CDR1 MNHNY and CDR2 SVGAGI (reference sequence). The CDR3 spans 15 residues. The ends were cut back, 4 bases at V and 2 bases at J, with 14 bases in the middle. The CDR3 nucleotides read TGTGCCAGCAGTTCCTATCTAGCAGAACAAGAGACCCAGTACTTC. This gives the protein CASSSYLAEQETQYF.

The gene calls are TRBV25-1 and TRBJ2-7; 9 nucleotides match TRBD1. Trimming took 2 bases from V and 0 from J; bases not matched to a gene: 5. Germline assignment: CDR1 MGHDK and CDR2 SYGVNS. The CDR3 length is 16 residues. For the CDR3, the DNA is TGTGCCAGCAGTGAAAGGGGGACAGGGATCTCCTACGAGCAGTACTTC. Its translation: CASSERGTGISYEQYF.

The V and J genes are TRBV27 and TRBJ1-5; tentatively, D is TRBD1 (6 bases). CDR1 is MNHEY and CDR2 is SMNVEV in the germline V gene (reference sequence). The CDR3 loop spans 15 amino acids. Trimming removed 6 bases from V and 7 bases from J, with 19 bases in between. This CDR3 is CASSQNRYRDQPQHF. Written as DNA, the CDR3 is TGTGCCAGCAGCCAAAACCGTTACAGGGACCAGCCCCAGCATTTT.

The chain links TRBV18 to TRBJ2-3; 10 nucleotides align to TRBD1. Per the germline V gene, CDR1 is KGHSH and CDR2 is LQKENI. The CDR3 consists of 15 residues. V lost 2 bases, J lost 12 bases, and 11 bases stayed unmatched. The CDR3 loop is CASSPETGGSTPQYF. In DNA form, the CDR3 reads TGTGCCAGCTCACCAGAGACAGGGGGCTCGACACCCCAGTATTTT.

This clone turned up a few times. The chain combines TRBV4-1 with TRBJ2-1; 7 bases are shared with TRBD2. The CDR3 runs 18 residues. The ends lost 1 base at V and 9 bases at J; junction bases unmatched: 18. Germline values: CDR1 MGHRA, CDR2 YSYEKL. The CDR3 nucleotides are TGCGCCAGCAGCCAAGCCCCCCGGCGGGGCGGGTCGGGAGGTGAGCAGTTCTTC. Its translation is CASSQAPRRGGSGGEQFF.

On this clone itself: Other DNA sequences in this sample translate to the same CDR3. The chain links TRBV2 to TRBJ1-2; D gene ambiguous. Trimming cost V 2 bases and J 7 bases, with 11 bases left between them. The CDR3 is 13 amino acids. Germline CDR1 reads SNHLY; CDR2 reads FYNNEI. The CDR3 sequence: CASSERREGGYTF. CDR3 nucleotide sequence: TGTGCCAGCAGTGAAAGACGGGAGGGTGGCTACACCTTC. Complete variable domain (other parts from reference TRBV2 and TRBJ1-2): EPEVTQTPSHQVTQMGQEVILRCVPISNHLYFYWYRQILGQKVEFLVSFYNNEISEKSEIFDDQFSVERPDGSNFTLKIRSTKLEDSAMYFCASSERREGGYTFGSGTRLTVV.

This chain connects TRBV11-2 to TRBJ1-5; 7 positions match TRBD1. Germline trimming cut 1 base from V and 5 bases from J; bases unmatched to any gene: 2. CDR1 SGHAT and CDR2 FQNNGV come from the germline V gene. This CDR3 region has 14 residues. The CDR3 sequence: CASSLGQGDQPQHF. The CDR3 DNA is TGTGCCAGCAGCTTAGGACAGGGCGATCAGCCCCAGCATTTT.

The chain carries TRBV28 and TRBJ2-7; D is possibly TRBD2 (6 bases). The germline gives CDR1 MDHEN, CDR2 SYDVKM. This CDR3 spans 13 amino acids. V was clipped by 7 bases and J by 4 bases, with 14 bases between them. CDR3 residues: CASTPPGRYEQYF. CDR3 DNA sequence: TGTGCCAGCACCCCCCCAGGGAGGTACGAGCAGTACTTC. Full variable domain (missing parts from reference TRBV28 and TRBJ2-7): DVKVTQSSRYLVKRTGEKVFLECVQDMDHENMFWYRQDPGLGLRLIYFSYDVKMKEKGDIPEGYSVSREKKERFSLILESASTNQTSMYLCASTPPGRYEQYFGPGTRLTVT.

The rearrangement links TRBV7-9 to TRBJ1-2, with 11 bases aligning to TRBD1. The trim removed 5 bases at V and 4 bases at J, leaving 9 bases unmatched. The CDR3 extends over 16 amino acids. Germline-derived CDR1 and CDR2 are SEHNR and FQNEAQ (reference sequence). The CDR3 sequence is CASSPPGTGGVYGYTF. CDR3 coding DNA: TGTGCCAGCAGCCCCCCCGGGACAGGGGGAGTCTATGGCTACACCTTC.